The source of this T cell receptor beta chain is a study of T cells in Graves' hyperthyroidism and ophthalmopathy. This clonotype has a handful of counts. Its target is unknown. The germline V gene encodes CDR1 SGHTA and CDR2 FQGNSA. This CDR3 comprises 15 residues. Trimming took off 5 bases at V and 1 base at J, with 11 bases between the two ends. TCR beta CDR3 regions were amplified from RNA transcripts. HTBI primers drove first-round RT-PCR of the TCR CDR3. One entry per CDR3 protein results from TCRdb running MiXCR on the multiplex PCR reads. Altogether about 610,000 distinct CDR3 sequences are present, roughly 14% being singletons, with the ten largest covering about 3.9%. Ophthalmopathy patients showed a Clinical Activity Score of at least 3, NOSPECS grade of at least 4 and duration under 3 months. Patients with uncontrolled infections, other autoimmune diseases, pregnancy or lactation were excluded.

Findings and caveats of the study: The model predicted ophthalmopathy a median approximately seven months before onset. Blood also carried most thyroid clonotypes expanded above 0.001.

Sequencing input: blood. This clonotype was sampled from a woman aged 40 to 50 with Graves' ophthalmopathy. The genes are TRBV7-2 and TRBJ2-2; D is possibly TRBD1 (6 bases). CDR3 loop: CASSPWTVNTGELFF. The CDR3 DNA reads TGTGCCAGCAGCCCCTGGACAGTGAACACCGGGGAGCTGTTTTTT.